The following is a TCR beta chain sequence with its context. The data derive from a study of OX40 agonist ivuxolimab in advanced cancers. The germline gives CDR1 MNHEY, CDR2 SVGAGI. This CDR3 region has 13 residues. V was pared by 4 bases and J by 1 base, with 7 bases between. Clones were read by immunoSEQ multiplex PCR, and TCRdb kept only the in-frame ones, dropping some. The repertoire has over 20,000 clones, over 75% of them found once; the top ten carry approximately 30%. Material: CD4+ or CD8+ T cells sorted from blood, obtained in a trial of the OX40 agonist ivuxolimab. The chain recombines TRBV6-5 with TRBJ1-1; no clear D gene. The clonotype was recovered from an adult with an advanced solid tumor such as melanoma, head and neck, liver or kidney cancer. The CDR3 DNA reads TGTGCCAGCAGTTTCCACAGGAACACTGAAGCTTTCTTT. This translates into CASSFHRNTEAFF.